This T cell receptor beta chain was recovered during a study of T cells in localized non-small cell lung cancer. Germline CDR1 SGHTA, CDR2 FQGNSA. Deletions cut 7 bases from V and 2 bases from J, with 3 bases between. This CDR3 contains 11 residues. Some clones are missing from TCRdb's copy, which holds only in-frame ones; the method was immunoSEQ multiplex PCR. The table shows approximately 63,000 clones, with about 90% occurring only once. The sequences come from peripheral blood, collected before any cancer treatment. The clonotype comes from a man aged 40 to 70 with stage I squamous cell lung carcinoma. This chain joins TRBV7-2 and TRBJ2-1; D uncertain. DNA for the CDR3: TGTGCCAGCAAGGCCTACAATGAGCAGTTCTTC. Translated: CASKAYNEQFF.